This T cell receptor (beta chain) stems from a study of cytomegalovirus exposure and HLA in healthy donors. PCR involved 60 Vbeta and 13 Jbeta primers. The repertoire was sequenced with immunoSEQ multiplex PCR; TCRdb's copy has only in-frame clones and lacks some. The sample shows some 160,000 clones, around four fifths of them seen only once. Looked up from germline, CDR1 is SGHDT and CDR2 is YYEEEE. This CDR3 contains 14 residues. J gave up 5 bases and V 2 bases, and 6 bases lay outside the gene matches. Everyone who donated was a healthy bone marrow donor. This clone was detected a few times. The sequence was collected from a woman between 18 and 29 years old in good health and CMV-seronegative. This chain joins TRBV5-6 and TRBJ1-1; 7 nucleotides line up with TRBD1. Material for sequencing was PBMCs. Here the CDR3 DNA reads TGTGCCAGCAGCTTTCAGACAGGGTGGACTGAAGCTTTCTTT. This encodes CASSFQTGWTEAFF.